This passage covers 15 T cell receptor beta chains from one sample sequenced in a study of T cells in Graves' hyperthyroidism and ophthalmopathy. TCR beta CDR3 sequences were amplified from RNA transcripts. The HTBI primer set served for first-round RT-PCR of the TCR CDR3. One entry per CDR3 protein results from TCRdb running MiXCR on the multiplex PCR reads. The sample shows some 490,000 distinct CDR3 sequences, roughly a sixth of them seen only once. The sequenced sample was blood. These receptors were collected from a woman younger than 45 with Graves' ophthalmopathy.

The rearrangement joins TRBV20-1 to TRBJ2-5; 9 bases match TRBD2. The junction had 6 bases not matched to a gene; V was cut back by 6 bases and J by 1 base. This CDR3 region has 14 residues. Germline lookup yields CDR1 DFQATT and CDR2 SNEGSKA (reference sequence). CDR3 nucleotide sequence: TGCAGTGCCCCCGGACTAGCGTTCCAAGAGACCCAGTACTTC. It is translated as CSAPGLAFQETQYF.

This clonotype has just a few counts. This chain links TRBV2 with TRBJ2-5; D tentatively reads TRBD1 or TRBD2 (5 bases each). The CDR3 extends over 13 amino acids. Trimming removed 6 bases at V and 7 bases at J, with 15 bases between. Germline V gene lookup returns CDR1 SNHLY and CDR2 FYNNEI. The CDR3 sequence is CASRGPPRGTQYF. Written as DNA, the CDR3 is TGTGCCAGCAGGGGGCCCCCCCGGGGGACCCAGTACTTC.

This chain uses TRBV2 with TRBJ1-4, with a possible D match to TRBD1 (6 bases). The CDR3 runs to 14 residues. V was clipped by 11 bases and J by 6 bases, with 19 bases between them. The germline CDR1 and CDR2 sequences are SNHLY and FYNNEI. This CDR3 reads CASSGGPPDEKLFF. CDR3 bases: TGTGCCTCCTCGGGGGGCCCACCTGATGAAAAACTGTTTTTT.

This clonotype was counted a few times. The gene calls are TRBV7-9 and TRBJ2-7; no clear D gene. The CDR3 is 12 amino acids. Trimming removed 5 bases at V and 6 bases at J, with 11 bases between. The germline gives CDR1 SEHNR, CDR2 FQNEAQ (reference sequence). CDR3 sequence (DNA): TGTGCCAGCAGCCCTAGTCAGAGCGAGCAGTACTTC. It yields the protein CASSPSQSEQYF.

This clonotype showed up just a few times. An end of the junction differs from the germline gene, which may be a read error. V usage is TRBV5-1 and J usage is TRBJ2-6; D gene ambiguous. The germline V gene has CDR1 SGHRS and CDR2 YFSETQ. The CDR3 sequence is 15 residues long. The CDR3 DNA reads as TGTGCCAGCAGACCGAAGGGCGCTGGGGCCAACGTCCTGACTTTC. Translation gives CASRPKGAGANVLTF.

The chain joins TRBV2 to TRBJ1-1; TRBD1 agrees at 9 bases. The CDR3 has 14 residues. The V gene end was trimmed by 1 base and the J gene end by 7 bases; junction bases not matched to a gene: 4. Germline V CDR1 and CDR2: SNHLY, FYNNEI. In DNA form, the CDR3 reads TGTGCCAGCAGTGAAGGGGACAGGGAGAGTGAAGCTTTCTTT. It translates to CASSEGDRESEAFF.

The chain links TRBV12-5 to TRBJ2-3; D not resolved. V lost 1 base and J lost 2, with 4 bases in between. The CDR3 consists of 13 residues. Germline V gene lookup returns CDR1 LGHNT and CDR2 FRNRAP. The CDR3 bases are TGTGCTAGTGGTTTGGGCTACACAGATACGCAGTATTTT. Translation gives CASGLGYTDTQYF.

There are many counts of this clonotype. The V call is TRBV28, the J call TRBJ2-1; 7 bases line up with TRBD2. V gave up 6 bases and J gave up 4 bases; unmatched junction bases: 9. CDR3 length equals 15 residues. Germline V lookup: CDR1 MDHEN, CDR2 SYDVKM. The CDR3 reads CASSSPGTNYNEQFF. Here the CDR3 DNA reads TGTGCCAGCAGCAGCCCCGGGACTAATTACAATGAGCAGTTCTTC.

This clonotype was detected ten times or more. This CDR3 is CAISDEGGVGEQFF. The DNA for the CDR3 is TGTGCCATCAGTGACGAGGGAGGGGTGGGCGAGCAGTTCTTC. The chain uses TRBV10-3 and TRBJ2-1, with TRBD2 identical over 7 bases. Germline V gives CDR1 ENHRY, CDR2 SYGVKD. The CDR3 consists of 14 residues. The V gene end was trimmed by 3 bases and the J gene end by 10 bases; junction bases not matched to a gene: 9.

In this sample, this clonotype turned up many times. The V gene is TRBV11-2, the J gene TRBJ2-7; no firm D call. The CDR3 has 13 amino acids. Trimming cost V 0 bases and J 6 bases, with 9 bases left between them. Germline V gene lookup returns CDR1 SGHAT and CDR2 FQNNGV. CDR3 bases: TGTGCCAGCAGCTTAGAGTTTCAGTTCGAGCAGTACTTC. Encoded protein: CASSLEFQFEQYF.

The chain is built from TRBV28 and TRBJ2-7, with D perhaps matching TRBD1 (6 bases). Germline-derived CDR1 and CDR2 are MDHEN and SYDVKM. The CDR3 contains 13 residues. Trimming removed 6 bases from V and 3 bases from J, with 12 bases in between. CDR3 sequence: CASRGHIDYEQYF. The CDR3 bases are TGTGCCAGCAGGGGACACATAGACTACGAGCAGTACTTC.

The V and J genes are TRBV7-3 and TRBJ2-2; TRBD2 agrees at 9 bases. Germline V gene data show CDR1 as SGHTA and CDR2 as FQGTGA. CDR3 length: 19 amino acids. The J segment lost 0 bases and the V segment lost 5 bases, leaving 13 bases of the junction unmatched. The CDR3 DNA reads as TGTGCCAGCAGCCCTAAGATAGCGGGAGTGGGAGCGAACACCGGGGAGCTGTTTTTT. It codes for CASSPKIAGVGANTGELFF.

There are many counts of this clonotype. V gene TRBV10-3 combines with J gene TRBJ2-1, with 15 bases that match TRBD2. The CDR3 runs to 19 residues. From germline, CDR1 is ENHRY and CDR2 SYGVKD. The junction had 14 bases not matched to a gene; V was cut back by 3 bases and J by 8 bases. The CDR3 DNA sequence: TGTGCCATCAGTGAAGTGTCGGGGACTAGCGGGAGGCCAGAGTATGAGCAGTTCTTC. This codes for CAISEVSGTSGRPEYEQFF.

There are a few counts of this clonotype. The chain uses TRBV10-3 and TRBJ1-1; no clear D gene. Germline V gene lookup returns CDR1 ENHRY and CDR2 SYGVKD. V was shortened by 10 bases and J by 5 bases, with 5 bases between the two germline ends. The CDR3 consists of 9 residues. The CDR3 DNA reads TGTGCCAGCCGTACTGAAGCTTTCTTT. This translates into CASRTEAFF.

At least ten counts were recorded for this clonotype. The CDR3, as DNA: TGTGCCAGCTGGATGGTGGCGCGCACTGAAGCTTTCTTT. Protein product: CASWMVARTEAFF. The chain employs TRBV27 and TRBJ1-1; D is undetermined. The germline V gene has CDR1 MNHEY and CDR2 SMNVEV (reference sequence). Trimming removed 8 bases from V and 4 bases from J, with 14 bases in between. The CDR3 loop spans 13 amino acids.